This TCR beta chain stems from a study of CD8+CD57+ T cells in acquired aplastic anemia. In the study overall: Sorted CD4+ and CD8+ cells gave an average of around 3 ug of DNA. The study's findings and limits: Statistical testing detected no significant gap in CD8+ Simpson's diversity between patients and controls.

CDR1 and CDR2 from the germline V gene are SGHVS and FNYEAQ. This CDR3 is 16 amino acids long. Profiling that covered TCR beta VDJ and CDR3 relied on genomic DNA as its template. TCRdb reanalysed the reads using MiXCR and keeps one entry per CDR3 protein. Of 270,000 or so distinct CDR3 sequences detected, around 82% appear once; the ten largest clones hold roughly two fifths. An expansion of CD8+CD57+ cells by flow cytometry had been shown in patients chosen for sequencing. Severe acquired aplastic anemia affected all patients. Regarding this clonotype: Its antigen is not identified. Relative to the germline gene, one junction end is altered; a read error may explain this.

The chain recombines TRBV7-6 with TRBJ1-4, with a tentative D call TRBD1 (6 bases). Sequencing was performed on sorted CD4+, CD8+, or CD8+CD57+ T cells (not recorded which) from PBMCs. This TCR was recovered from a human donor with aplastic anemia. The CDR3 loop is CASSSSDSGGRKKLFF. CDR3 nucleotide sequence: TGTGCCAGCAGCTCTAGCGACAGTGGGGGCAGGAAAAAGCTGTTTTTT.